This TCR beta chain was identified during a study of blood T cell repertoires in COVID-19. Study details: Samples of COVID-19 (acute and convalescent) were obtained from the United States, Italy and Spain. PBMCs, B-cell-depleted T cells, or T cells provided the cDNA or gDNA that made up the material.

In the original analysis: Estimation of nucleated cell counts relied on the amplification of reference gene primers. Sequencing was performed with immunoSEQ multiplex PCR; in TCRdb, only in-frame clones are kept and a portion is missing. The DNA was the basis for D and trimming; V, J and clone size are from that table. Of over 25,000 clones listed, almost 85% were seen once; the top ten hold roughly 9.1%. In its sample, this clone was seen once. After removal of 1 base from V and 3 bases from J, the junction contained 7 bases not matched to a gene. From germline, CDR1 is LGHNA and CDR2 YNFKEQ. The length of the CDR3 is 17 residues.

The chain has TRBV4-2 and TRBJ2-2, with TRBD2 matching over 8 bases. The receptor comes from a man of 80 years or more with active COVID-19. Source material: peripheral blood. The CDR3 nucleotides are TGTGCCAGCAGCCAAGGGACTAGCTTTACGGACACCGGGGAGCTGTTTTTT. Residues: CASSQGTSFTDTGELFF.